The T cell receptor beta chain under discussion was sequenced for a study of CXCR3-negative and CXCR3-positive naive CD8 T cells. Libraries were UMI-labeled 5' RACE TRB cDNA. TCRdb reworked the 5' RACE reads into one entry per CDR3 protein, no DNA. The listing contains about 110,000 distinct CDR3 sequences. Points from the study as a whole: CXCR3-positive naive cells carried more hydrophobic TRB CDR3s than CXCR3-negative ones.

On this clonotype: Its antigen is undetermined.

The specimen was naive CXCR3+ CD8+ T cells from blood. Sample subset: CD45RO-CCR7+CD27+CD95- naive CD8+ T cells expressing CXCR3 (TNR3+). The sequence came from a human donor in good health. Some clones in this sample may be carry-over from other donors' samples.

CDR3 region: CASSLGLGSGANVLTF. The chain joins TRBV13 to TRBJ2-6. The germline V gene has CDR1 PRHDT and CDR2 FYEKMQ (reference sequence). CDR3 length equals 16 residues.